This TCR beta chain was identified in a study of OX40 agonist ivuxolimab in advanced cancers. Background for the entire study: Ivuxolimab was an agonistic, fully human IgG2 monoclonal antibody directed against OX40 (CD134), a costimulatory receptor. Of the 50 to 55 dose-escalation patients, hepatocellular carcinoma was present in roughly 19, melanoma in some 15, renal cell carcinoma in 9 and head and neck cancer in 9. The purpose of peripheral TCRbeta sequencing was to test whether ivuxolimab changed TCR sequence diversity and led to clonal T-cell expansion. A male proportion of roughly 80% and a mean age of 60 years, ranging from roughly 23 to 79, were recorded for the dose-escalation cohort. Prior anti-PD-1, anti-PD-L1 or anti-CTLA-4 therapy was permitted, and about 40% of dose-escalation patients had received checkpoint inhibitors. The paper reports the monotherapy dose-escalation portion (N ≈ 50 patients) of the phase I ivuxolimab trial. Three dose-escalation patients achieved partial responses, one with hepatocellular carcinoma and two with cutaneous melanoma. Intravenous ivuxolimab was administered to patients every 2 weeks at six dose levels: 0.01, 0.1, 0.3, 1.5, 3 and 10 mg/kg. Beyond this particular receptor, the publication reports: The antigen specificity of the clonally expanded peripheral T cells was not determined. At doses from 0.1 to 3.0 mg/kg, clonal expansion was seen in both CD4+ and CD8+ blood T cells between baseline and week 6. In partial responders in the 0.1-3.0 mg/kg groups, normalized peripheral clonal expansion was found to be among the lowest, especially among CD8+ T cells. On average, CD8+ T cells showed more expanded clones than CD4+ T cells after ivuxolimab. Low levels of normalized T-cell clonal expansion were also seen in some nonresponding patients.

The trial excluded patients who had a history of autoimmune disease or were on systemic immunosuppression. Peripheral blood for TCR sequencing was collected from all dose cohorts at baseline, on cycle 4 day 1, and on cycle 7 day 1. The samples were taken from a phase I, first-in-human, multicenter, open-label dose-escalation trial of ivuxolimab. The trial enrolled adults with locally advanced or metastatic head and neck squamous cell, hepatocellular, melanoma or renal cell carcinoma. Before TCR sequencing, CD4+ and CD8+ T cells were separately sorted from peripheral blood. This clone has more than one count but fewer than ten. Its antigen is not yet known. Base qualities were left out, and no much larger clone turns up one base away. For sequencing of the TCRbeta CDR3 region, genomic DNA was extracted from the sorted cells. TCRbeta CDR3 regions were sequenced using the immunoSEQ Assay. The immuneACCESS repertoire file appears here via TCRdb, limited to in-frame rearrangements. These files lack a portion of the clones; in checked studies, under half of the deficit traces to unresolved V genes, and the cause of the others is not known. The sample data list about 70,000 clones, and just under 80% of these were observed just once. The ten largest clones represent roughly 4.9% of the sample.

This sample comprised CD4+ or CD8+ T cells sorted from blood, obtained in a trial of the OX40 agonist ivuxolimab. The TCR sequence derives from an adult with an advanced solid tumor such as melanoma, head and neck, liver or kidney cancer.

The CDR3 protein is CSATYRGLNYEQYF. In nucleotides, the sequence is TGCAGCGCGACCTACAGGGGGCTTAACTACGAGCAGTACTTC. The rearrangement joined TRBV29-1 to TRBJ2-7, with TRBD1 identical over 9 junction bases. The CDR3 starts with the cysteine, ends with the phenylalanine, and has 14 residues. Just the 42-base CDR3 DNA is kept, in frame starting at base 1. Germline trimming: 7 bases from V, 3 bases from J; junction bases outside gene matches: 10. As encoded in the germline V gene, CDR1 is SQVTM while CDR2 is ANQGSEA.